A selection of T cell receptor beta chains follows, all from one sample in a study of memory CD4+ T cells and cytomegalovirus serostatus. Profiling relied on immunoSEQ multiplex PCR, and the TCRdb table lists in-frame clones only, not all of them. This sample has about 92,000 clones, with 80% found just once. The sequenced sample was memory CD4+ T cells from blood. These receptors all come from an adult in good health and CMV-seropositive. Both conserved end residues are part of each CDR3. A D gene is named only where the DNA matches it firmly. Clone size is stated in some rows and not others, as once, few, many or a class when expanded.

clone_size d_call j_call v_call cdr3_nt cdr3_aa
few TRBD1 TRBJ1-2 TRBV27 TGTGCCAGCAGTTCCAGGGGGACAGGGTCCGCTAACTATGGCTACACCTTC CASSSRGTGSANYGYTF
. . TRBJ1-2 TRBV19 TGTGCCAGTAGGACAACCGACGGGAGTCACTACACCTTC CASRTTDGSHYTF
. . TRBJ2-2 TRBV5-6 TGTGCCAGCAGCTTAAGCGGAGGGGGGACCCGGGAGCTGTTTTTT CASSLSGGGTRELFF
. TRBD2 TRBJ2-1 TRBV9 TGTGCCAGCAGCGAGGGTGGGACTACCAACAATGAGCAGTTCTTC CASSEGGTTNNEQFF
once . TRBJ1-1 TRBV7-9 TGTGCCAGCAGCTTAGAGCCACAGGGGAACACTGAAGCTTTCTTT CASSLEPQGNTEAFF
. . TRBJ1-4 TRBV5-1 TGCGCCAGCAGCTCAGGGGTGAGGGAAAAACTGTTTTTT CASSSGVREKLFF
. . TRBJ1-2 TRBV30 TGTGCCTGGAGTGCCCACGAGGGGCGTTATGGCTACACCTTC CAWSAHEGRYGYTF
. TRBD2 TRBJ2-2 TRBV27 TGTGCCAGCAGCCGAGCCCCTCTACTAGCGGGAGGGATGAACACCGGGGAGCTGTTTTTT CASSRAPLLAGGMNTGELFF
. . TRBJ1-1 TRBV28 TGTGCCAGCCGAGTCCCCACCTCTGAAGCTTTCTTT CASRVPTSEAFF
. TRBD2 TRBJ2-7 TRBV7-8 TGTGCCAGCAGCTTAGCGGGAGTAGCGGGAGGGTACGAGCAGTACTTC CASSLAGVAGGYEQYF
. . TRBJ2-5 TRBV9 TGTGCCAGCAGCGTAGAAGTGCAAGCGACCCAGTACTTC CASSVEVQATQYF
. TRBD2 TRBJ2-2 TRBV28 TGTGCCAGCAGTTTACGGGGGGCGAACACCGGGGAGCTGTTTTTT CASSLRGANTGELFF
. . TRBJ1-2 TRBV28 TGTGCCAGCAGTTCGCTGGGACTTTATGGCTACACCTTC CASSSLGLYGYTF
few . TRBJ1-1 TRBV10-3 TGTGCCATCAATCAGGGTCCACTCATGAACACTGAAGCTTTCTTT CAINQGPLMNTEAFF
. TRBD1 TRBJ2-1 TRBV12-5 TGTGCTAGTGTAGGAGGACAGGGGTACAATGAGCAGTTCTTC CASVGGQGYNEQFF
. . TRBJ1-1 TRBV5-1 TGCGCCAGCAGCCCTTATATCGGCACTGAAGCTTTCTTT CASSPYIGTEAFF
. TRBD1 TRBJ2-5 TRBV28 TGTGCCAGCAAACGCTTTGGACAGGGCCTAGAGACCCAGTACTTC CASKRFGQGLETQYF